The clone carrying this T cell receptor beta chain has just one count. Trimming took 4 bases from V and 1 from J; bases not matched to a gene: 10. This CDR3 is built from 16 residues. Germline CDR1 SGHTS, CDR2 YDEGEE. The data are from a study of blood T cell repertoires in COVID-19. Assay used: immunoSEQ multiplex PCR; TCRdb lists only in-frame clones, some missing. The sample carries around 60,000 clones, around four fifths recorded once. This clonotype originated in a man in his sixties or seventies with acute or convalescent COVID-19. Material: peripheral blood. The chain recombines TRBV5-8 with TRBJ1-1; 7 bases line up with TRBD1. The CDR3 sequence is CASSDPNRGGNTEAFF. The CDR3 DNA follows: TGTGCCAGCAGCGACCCTAACAGGGGCGGGAACACTGAAGCTTTCTTT.